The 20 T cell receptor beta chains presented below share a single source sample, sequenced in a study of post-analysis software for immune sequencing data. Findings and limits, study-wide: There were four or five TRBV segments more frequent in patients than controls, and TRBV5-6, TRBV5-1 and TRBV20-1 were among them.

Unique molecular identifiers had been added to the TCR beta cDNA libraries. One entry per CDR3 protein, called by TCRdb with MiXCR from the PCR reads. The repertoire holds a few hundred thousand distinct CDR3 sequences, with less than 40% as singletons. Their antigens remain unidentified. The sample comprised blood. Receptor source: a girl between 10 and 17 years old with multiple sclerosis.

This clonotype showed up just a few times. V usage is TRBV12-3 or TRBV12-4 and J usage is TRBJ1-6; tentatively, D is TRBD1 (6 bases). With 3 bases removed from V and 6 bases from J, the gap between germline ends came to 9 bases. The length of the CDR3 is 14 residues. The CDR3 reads CASSFRQVNSPLHF. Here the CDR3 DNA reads TGTGCCAGCAGTTTTAGACAGGTTAATTCACCCCTCCACTTT.

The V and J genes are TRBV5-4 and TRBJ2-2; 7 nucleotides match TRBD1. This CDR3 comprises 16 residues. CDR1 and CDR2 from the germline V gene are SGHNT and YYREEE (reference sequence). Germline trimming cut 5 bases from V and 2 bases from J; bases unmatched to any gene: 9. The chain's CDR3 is CASSSVGQHNTGELFF. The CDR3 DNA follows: TGTGCCAGCAGTTCCGTGGGACAGCACAACACCGGGGAGCTGTTTTTT.

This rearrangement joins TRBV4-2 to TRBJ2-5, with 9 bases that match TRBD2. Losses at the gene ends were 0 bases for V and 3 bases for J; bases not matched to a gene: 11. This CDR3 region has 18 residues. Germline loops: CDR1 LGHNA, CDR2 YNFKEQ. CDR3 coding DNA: TGTGCCAGCAGCCAAGATTGGGCGGGGGGGCCGTCAAAAGAGACCCAGTACTTC. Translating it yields CASSQDWAGGPSKETQYF.

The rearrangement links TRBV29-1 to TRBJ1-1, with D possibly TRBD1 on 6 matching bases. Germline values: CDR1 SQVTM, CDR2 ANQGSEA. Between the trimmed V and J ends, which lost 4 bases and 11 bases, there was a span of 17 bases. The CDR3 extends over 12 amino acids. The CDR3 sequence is CSVVGQGIDAFF. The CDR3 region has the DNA TGCAGCGTTGTGGGGCAGGGGATTGACGCTTTCTTT.

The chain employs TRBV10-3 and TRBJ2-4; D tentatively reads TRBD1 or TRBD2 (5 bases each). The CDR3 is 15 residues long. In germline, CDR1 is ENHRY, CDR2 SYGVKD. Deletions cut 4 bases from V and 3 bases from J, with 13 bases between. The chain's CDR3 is CAISGGDGNKNIQYF. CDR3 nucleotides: TGTGCCATCAGTGGTGGGGACGGGAACAAAAACATTCAGTACTTC.

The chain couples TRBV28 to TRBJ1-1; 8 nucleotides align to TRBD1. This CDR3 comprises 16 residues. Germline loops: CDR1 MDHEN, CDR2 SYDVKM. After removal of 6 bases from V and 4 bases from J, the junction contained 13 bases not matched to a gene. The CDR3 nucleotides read TGTGCCAGCAGACCCGGCAGGGGGCTTAGGACCACTGAAGCTTTCTTT. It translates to CASRPGRGLRTTEAFF.

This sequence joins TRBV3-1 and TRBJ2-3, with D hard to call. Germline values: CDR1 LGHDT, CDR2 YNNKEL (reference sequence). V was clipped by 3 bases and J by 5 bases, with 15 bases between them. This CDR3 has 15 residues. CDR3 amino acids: CASSQSSDREDTQYF. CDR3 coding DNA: TGTGCCAGCAGCCAGTCGTCCGATAGAGAAGATACGCAGTATTTT.

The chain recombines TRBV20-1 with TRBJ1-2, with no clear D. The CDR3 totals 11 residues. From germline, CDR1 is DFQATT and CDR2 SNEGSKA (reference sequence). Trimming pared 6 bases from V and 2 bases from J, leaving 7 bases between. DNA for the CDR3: TGCAGTGCCAGACCCAACTATGGCTACACCTTC. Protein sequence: CSARPNYGYTF.

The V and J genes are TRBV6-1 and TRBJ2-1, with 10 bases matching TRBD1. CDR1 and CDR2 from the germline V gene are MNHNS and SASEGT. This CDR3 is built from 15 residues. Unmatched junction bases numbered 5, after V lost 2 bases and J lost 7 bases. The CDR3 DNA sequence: TGTGCCAGCAGTGAAAGGGCGGGACAGGGGAATGAGCAGTTCTTC. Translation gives CASSERAGQGNEQFF.

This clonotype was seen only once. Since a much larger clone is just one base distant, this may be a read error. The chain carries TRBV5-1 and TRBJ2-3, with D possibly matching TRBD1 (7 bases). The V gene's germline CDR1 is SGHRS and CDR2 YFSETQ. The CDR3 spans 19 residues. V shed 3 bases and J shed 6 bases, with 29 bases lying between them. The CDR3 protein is CASSSPFPLTLRGADTQYF. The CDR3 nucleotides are TGCGCCAGCAGCTCTCCCTTCCCGTTGACACTCAGGGGGGCCGATACGCAGTATTTT.

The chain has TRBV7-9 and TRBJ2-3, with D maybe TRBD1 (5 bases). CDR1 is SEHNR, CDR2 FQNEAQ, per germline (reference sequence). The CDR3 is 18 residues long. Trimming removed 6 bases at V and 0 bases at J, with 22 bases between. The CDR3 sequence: CASSYFDQGPTSTDTQYF. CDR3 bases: TGTGCCAGCAGTTATTTTGACCAGGGCCCGACTAGCACAGATACGCAGTATTTT.

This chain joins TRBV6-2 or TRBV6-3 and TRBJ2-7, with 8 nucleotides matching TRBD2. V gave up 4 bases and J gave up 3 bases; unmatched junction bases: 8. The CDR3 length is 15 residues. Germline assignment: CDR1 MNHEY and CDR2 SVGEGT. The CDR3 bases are TGTGCCAGCAGTTCCCCCACGGCGGGGGGCTACGAGCAGTACTTC. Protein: CASSSPTAGGYEQYF.

The CDR3 loop reads CASSQDASSYNSPLHF. In DNA form, the CDR3 reads TGTGCCAGCAGCCAAGACGCGAGCTCCTATAATTCACCCCTCCACTTT. V is TRBV3-1 and J is TRBJ1-6; D ambiguous. The V gene's germline CDR1 is LGHDT and CDR2 YNNKEL (reference sequence). CDR3 size: 16 residues. Trimming pared 0 bases from V and 0 bases from J, leaving 6 bases between.

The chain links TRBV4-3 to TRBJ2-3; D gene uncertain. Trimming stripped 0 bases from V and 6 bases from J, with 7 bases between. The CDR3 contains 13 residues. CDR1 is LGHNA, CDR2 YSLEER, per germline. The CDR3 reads CASSQEWADTQYF. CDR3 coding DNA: TGCGCCAGCAGCCAAGAGTGGGCCGATACGCAGTATTTT.

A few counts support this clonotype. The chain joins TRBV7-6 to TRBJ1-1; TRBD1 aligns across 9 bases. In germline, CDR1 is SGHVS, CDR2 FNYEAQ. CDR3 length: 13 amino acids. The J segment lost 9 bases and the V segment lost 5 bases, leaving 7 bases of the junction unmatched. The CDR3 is CASSPQDRGQAFF. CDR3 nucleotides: TGTGCCAGCAGCCCTCAGGACAGGGGTCAAGCTTTCTTT.

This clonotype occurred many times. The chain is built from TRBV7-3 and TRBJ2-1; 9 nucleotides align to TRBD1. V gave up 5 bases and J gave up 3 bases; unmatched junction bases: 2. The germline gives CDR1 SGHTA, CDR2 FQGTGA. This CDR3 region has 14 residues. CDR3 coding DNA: TGTGCCAGCAGCCCGGACAGGGGCTACAATGAGCAGTTCTTC. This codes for CASSPDRGYNEQFF.

CDR3 sequence reads: CASSSARGVYNEQFF. In nucleotides, the CDR3 is TGCGCCAGCAGCTCGGCACGGGGGGTTTACAATGAGCAGTTCTTC. The gene calls are TRBV5-1 and TRBJ2-1; TRBD2 agrees at 7 bases. J was trimmed by 4 bases and V by 3 bases; bases with no gene match: 7. The germline V gene has CDR1 SGHRS and CDR2 YFSETQ. The CDR3 contains 15 residues.

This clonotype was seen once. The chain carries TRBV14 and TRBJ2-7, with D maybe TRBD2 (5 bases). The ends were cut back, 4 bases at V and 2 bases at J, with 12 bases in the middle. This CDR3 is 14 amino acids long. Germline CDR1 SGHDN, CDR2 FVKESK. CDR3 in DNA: TGTGCCAGCAGCCCTAGCAGGCCCCCCTACGAGCAGTACTTC. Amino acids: CASSPSRPPYEQYF.

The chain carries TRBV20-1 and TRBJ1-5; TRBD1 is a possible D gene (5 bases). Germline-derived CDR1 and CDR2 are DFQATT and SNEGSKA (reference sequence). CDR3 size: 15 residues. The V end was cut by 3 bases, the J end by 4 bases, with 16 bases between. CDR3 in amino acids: CSASPGTVNNQPQHF. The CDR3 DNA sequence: TGCAGTGCTAGCCCAGGGACGGTTAATAATCAGCCCCAGCATTTT.

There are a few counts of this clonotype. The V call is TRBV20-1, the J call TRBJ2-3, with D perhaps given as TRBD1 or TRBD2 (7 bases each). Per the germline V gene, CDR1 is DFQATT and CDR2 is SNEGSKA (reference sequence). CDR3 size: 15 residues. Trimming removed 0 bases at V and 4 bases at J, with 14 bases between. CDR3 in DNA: TGCAGTGCTAGAGAGGTCAGGGGGGGGGCAGATACGCAGTATTTT. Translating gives CSAREVRGGADTQYF.